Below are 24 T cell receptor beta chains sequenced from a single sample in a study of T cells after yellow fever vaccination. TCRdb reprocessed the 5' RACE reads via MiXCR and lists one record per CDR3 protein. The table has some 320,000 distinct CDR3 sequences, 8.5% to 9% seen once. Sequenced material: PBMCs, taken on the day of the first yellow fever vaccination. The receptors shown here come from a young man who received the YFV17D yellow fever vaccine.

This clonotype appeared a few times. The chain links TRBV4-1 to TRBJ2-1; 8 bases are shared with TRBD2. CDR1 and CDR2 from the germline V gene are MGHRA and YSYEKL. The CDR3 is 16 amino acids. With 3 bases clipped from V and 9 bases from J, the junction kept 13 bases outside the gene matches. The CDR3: CASSHPPAGGALEQFF. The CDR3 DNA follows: TGCGCCAGCAGCCACCCACCGGCCGGGGGGGCCCTTGAGCAGTTCTTC.

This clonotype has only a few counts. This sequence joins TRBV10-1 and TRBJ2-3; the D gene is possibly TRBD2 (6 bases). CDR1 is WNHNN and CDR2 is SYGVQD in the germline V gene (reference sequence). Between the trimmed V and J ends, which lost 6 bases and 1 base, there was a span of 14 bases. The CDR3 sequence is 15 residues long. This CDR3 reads CASSSASAGTDTQYF. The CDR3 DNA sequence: TGCGCCAGCAGCTCCGCTAGCGCAGGCACAGATACGCAGTATTTT.

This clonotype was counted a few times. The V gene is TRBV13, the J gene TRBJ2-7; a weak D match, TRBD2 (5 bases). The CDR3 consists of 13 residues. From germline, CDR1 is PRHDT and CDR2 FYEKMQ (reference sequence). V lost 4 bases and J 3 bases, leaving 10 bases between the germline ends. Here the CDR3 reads CASSSGTNYEQYF. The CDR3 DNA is TGTGCCAGCAGCTCGGGAACTAACTACGAGCAGTACTTC.

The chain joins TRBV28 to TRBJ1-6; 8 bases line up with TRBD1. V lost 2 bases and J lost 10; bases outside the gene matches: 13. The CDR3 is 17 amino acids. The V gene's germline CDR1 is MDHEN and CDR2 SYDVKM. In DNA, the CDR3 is TGTGCCAGCAGTTTACCTCCGACAGGGGTCTTGGGATCACCCCTCCACTTT. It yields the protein CASSLPPTGVLGSPLHF. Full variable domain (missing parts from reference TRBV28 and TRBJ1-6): DVKVTQSSRYLVKRTGEKVFLECVQDMDHENMFWYRQDPGLGLRLIYFSYDVKMKEKGDIPEGYSVSREKKERFSLILESASTNQTSMYLCASSLPPTGVLGSPLHFGNGTRLTVT.

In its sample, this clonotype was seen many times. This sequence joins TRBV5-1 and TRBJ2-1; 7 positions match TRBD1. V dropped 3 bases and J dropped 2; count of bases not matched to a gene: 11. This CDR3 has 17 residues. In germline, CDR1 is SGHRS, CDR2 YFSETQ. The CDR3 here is CASSYFPGTETYNEQFF. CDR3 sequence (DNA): TGCGCCAGCAGCTACTTTCCTGGGACAGAGACCTACAATGAGCAGTTCTTC.

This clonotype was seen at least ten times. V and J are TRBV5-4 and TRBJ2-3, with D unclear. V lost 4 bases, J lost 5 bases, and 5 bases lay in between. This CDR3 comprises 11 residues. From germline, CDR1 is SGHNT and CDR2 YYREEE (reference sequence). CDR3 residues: CASSARDTQYF. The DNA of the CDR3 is TGTGCCAGCAGCGCGCGAGATACGCAGTATTTT.

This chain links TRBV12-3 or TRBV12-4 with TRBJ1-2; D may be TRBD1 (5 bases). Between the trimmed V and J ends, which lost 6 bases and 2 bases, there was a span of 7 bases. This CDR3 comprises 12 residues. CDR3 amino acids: CASRTANYGYTF. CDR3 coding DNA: TGTGCCAGCAGGACAGCCAACTATGGCTACACCTTC.

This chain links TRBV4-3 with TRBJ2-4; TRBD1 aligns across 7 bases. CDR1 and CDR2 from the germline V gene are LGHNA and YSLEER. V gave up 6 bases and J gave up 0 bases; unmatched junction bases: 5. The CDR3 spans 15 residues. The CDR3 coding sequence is TGCGCCAGCAGTCGGGACAGCATAGCCAAAAACATTCAGTACTTC. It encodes CASSRDSIAKNIQYF.

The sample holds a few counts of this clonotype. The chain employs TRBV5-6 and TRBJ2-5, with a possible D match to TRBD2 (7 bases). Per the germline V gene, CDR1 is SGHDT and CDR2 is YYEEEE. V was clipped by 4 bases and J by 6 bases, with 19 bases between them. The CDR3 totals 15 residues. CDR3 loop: CASSKISGGAKTQYF. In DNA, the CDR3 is TGTGCCAGCAGCAAGATATCGGGGGGCGCGAAGACCCAGTACTTC.

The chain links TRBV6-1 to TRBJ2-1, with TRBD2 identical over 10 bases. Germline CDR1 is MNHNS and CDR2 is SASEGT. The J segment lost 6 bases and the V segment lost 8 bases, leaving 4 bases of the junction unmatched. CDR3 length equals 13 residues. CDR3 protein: CASWLAGVNEQFF. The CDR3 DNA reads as TGTGCCAGCTGGCTAGCGGGGGTCAATGAGCAGTTCTTC.

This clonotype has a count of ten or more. The CDR3: CASSLTPVDNSPLHF. The CDR3 region has the DNA TGCGCCAGCAGCCTCACGCCCGTGGATAATTCACCCCTCCACTTT. The rearrangement uses TRBV5-1 and TRBJ1-6; D uncertain. Germline assignment: CDR1 SGHRS and CDR2 YFSETQ. This CDR3 has 15 amino acids. V was shortened by 4 bases and J by 5 bases, with 13 bases between the two germline ends.

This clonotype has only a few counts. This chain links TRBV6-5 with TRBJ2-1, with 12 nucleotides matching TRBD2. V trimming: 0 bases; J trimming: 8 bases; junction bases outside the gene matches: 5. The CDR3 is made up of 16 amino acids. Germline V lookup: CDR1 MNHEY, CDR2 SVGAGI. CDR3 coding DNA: TGTGCCAGCAGTTACTCGAAACTAGCGGGGGGTGATGAGCAGTTCTTC. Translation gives CASSYSKLAGGDEQFF.

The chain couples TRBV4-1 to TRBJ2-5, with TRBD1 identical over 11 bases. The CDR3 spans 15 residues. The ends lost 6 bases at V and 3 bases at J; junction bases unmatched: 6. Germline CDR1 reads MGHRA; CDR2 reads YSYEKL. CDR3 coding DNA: TGCGCCAGCAGTGCACGGACAGGGGGCGAAGAGACCCAGTACTTC. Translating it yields CASSARTGGEETQYF.

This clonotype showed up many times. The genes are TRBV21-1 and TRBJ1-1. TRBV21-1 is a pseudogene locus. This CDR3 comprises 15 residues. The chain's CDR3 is CASSKGGTRNTEAFF. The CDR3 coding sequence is TGTGCCAGCAGCAAGGGAGGGACTCGGAACACTGAAGCTTTCTTT.

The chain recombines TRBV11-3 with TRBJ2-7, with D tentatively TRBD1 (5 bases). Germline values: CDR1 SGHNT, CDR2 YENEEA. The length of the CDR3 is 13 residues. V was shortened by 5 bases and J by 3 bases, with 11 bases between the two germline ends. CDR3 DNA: TGTGCCAGCAGCATCAGGGTAAACTACGAGCAGTACTTC. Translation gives CASSIRVNYEQYF.

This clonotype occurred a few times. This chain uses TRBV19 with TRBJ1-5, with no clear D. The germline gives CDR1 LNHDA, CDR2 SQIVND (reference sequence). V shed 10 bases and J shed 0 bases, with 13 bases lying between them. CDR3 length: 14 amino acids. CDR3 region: CATQFRYSNQPQHF. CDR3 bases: TGTGCCACTCAATTTCGATATAGCAATCAGCCCCAGCATTTT.

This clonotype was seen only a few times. In DNA form, the CDR3 reads TGTGCCACCAGCAGAGACTTAAGCTCTGGAAACACCATATATTTT. Translation: CATSRDLSSGNTIYF. V and J are TRBV15 and TRBJ1-3; D call uncertain. Trimming stripped 0 bases from V and 0 bases from J, with 6 bases between. Germline assignment: CDR1 LNHNV and CDR2 YYDKDF (reference sequence). CDR3 length equals 15 residues. Supplemented by reference TRBV15 and TRBJ1-3, the full variable domain reads DAMVIQNPRYQVTQFGKPVTLSCSQTLNHNVMYWYQQKSSQAPKLLFHYYDKDFNNEADTPDNFQSRRPNTSFCFLDIRSPGLGDTAMYLCATSRDLSSGNTIYFGEGSWLTVV.

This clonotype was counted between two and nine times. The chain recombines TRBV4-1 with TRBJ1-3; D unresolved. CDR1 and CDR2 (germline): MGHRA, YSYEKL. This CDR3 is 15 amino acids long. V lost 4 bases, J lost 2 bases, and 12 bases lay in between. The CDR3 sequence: CASSPLVVPGNTIYF. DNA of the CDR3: TGCGCCAGCAGCCCGTTAGTGGTCCCTGGAAACACCATATATTTT.

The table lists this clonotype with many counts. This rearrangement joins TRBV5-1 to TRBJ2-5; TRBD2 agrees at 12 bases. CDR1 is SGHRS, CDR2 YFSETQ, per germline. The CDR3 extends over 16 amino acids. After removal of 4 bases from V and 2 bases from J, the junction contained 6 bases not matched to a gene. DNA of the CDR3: TGCGCCAGCAGCCCTACTAGCGGGGGGACTCAAGAGACCCAGTACTTC. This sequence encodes CASSPTSGGTQETQYF.

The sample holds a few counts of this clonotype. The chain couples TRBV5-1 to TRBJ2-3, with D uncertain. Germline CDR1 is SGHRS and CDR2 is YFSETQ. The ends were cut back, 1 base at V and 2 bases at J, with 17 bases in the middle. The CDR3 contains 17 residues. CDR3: CASSLQKGRSTTDTQYF. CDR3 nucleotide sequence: TGCGCCAGCAGCTTGCAGAAAGGACGGTCTACCACAGATACGCAGTATTTT.

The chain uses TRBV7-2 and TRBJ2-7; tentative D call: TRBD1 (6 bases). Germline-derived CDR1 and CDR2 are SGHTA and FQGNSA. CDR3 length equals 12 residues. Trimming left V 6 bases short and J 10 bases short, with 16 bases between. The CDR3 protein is CASSSPTGHQYF. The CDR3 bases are TGTGCCAGCAGTTCCCCGACAGGACACCAGTACTTC.

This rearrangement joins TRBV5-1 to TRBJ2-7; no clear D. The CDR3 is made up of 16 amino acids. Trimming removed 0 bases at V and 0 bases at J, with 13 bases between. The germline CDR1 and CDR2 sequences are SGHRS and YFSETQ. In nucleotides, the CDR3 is TGCGCCAGCAGCTTGGATCCGGTCCCCAACTCCTACGAGCAGTACTTC. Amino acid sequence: CASSLDPVPNSYEQYF.

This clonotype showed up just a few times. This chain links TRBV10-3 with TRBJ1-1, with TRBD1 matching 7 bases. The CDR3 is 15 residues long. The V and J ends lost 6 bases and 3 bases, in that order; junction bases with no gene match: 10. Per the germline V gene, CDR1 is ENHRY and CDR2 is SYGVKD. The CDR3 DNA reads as TGTGCCATCAGACGCGCAGGGGGATTGGACACTGAAGCTTTCTTT. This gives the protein CAIRRAGGLDTEAFF.

The CDR3 DNA reads TGCGCCAGCAGCTTGTTATTCCAGTCTAATTCACCCCTCCACTTT. This sequence encodes CASSLLFQSNSPLHF. The chain carries TRBV5-1 and TRBJ1-6; D is uncertain. CDR1 and CDR2 from the germline V gene are SGHRS and YFSETQ. CDR3 length equals 15 residues. The V gene lost 1 base and the J gene lost 6 bases, with 11 bases spanning the gap.